The clone carrying this T cell receptor (beta chain) has more than one count but fewer than ten. These data come from a study of beta chain features in type 1 diabetes. This CDR3 region has 13 residues. V shed 8 bases, J shed 5 bases, and the junction held 3 bases outside the gene matches. Germline V gives CDR1 MNHNS, CDR2 SASEGT. Expressed TCRB transcripts were sequenced because the entire RNA isolate underwent reverse transcription. TCRdb's copy holds only in-frame clones and misses some; the assay was immunoSEQ multiplex PCR. The top ten clones hold approximately 0.62% of a sample with roughly 170,000 clones, 13% of them seen once. Donors underwent one heparinised blood draw, around 120 mL on average.

The sequence was collected from a woman aged 18-29 years in good health. The chain recombines TRBV6-1 with TRBJ2-5, with TRBD1 identical over 12 bases. The sequenced sample consisted of central memory CD4+ T cells from blood. The CDR3 here is CASGDRGPETQYF. DNA of the CDR3: TGTGCCAGCGGGGACAGGGGGCCTGAGACCCAGTACTTC.